What follows describes a single T cell receptor beta chain. The target of this receptor is not known. No quality values exist for individual bases; no much larger clone is one base distant. These data belong to a study of memory CD4+ T cells and cytomegalovirus serostatus (dated 2019 in TCRdb). About the full investigation: The cohort included some 35 healthy adults from Belgium, of whom 9 were CMV seropositive and about 24 were CMV seronegative. CD4+ memory TCRbeta repertoires of a Belgian cohort with known cytomegalovirus serostatus were sequenced in order to replicate a published TCR-based CMV serostatus classifier. Here is what the overall study found, with its caveats: Only CD4+CD45RO+ memory cells were sequenced, unlike the original study, which covered naive and memory CD4+ and CD8+ populations. On the Belgian cohort, the classifier built on the original framework reached a median bootstrapped AUC of around 0.96, with a 95% CI of 0.76-1.00. Among the 150 or so previously reported CMV-associated TCRbeta sequences, 67 showed up in the CD4+ memory repertoires, with each one found in between one and five individuals. Results were interpreted as suggesting that the CMV-associated TCR signature is largely present in the CD4+ memory repertoire. CMV serostatus prediction reached a median bootstrapped AUC of around 0.95 with the original framework and just under 0.92 with a US-trained random forest.

Cut back by 0 bases and 4 bases, the V and J ends lie 9 bases apart. The CDR3, from cysteine to phenylalanine, totals 15 residues. CDR3 DNA is the only sequence kept; it has 45 bases, read in frame from the first base. According to the germline V gene, CDR1 reads SGHTA and CDR2 reads FQGNSA. Single viable CD3+CD4+CD8-CD45RO+ cells were sorted as memory CD4+ T cells on a FACSAria II. To determine CMV serostatus, a Roche Elecsys assay was used that detects serum IgG against CMV pp150, pp28, p38 and p52. After the samples were thawed, total CD4+ T cells were enriched through positive selection using CD4 magnetic microbeads. The samples came from a separate study whose specific focus was interrogating the CD4+ T cell memory repertoire. Peripheral blood mononuclear cells were isolated and cryopreserved according to standard operating procedures, and serum was kept at -80 degrees C. CD3-PerCP (BW264/56), CD4-APC (RPA-T4), CD45RO-PE (UCHT1) and CD8-Pacific Orange (3B5) antibodies were used for staining, and non-viable cells were excluded with Sytox blue.

Genomic DNA was extracted from sorted cells with the Quick-DNA Microprep Kit. Amplification of TCRbeta DNA was done with the immunoSEQ hsTCRbeta kit, following the protocol from the manufacturer. An Illumina MiSeq instrument was used to sequence the TCRbeta libraries. In the paper's pipeline: After out-of-frame sequences were removed, 2,204,828 distinct TCRbeta sequences remained, averaging about 66,813 per individual. Each individual was scored according to the count of 164 previously reported CMV-associated TCRbeta sequences and the total productive distinct TCRbeta count. A beta-binomial model was reimplemented in Python, and scikit-learn random forests with default parameters were trained on US cohort data. Classifier performance on the Belgian cohort was summarized as median AUC with percentile confidence intervals over 10,000 bootstrap iterations. In TCRdb, the immuneACCESS table is reduced to in-frame sequences with V and J assigned. These tables do not hold every clone; where another copy was compared, an unresolved V gene accounts for under half, and the others remain unexplained. V and J calls and clone size are given by that table; D and trimming were obtained from the DNA. The sample profile shows 56,000 or so clones; roughly 80% of them were found once. The top ten clones comprise approximately 0.4% of the sample.

This receptor was obtained from an adult in good health and CMV-seronegative. In this chain, TRBV7-2 is recombined with TRBJ1-4; the D gene is not confidently resolved. Sample: memory CD4+ T cells from blood. In nucleotides, the sequence is TGTGCCAGCAGCTTAGCTTCCGGGTATAATGAAAAACTGTTTTTT. This codes for CASSLASGYNEKLFF.